Included here is one T cell receptor (beta chain) sequence, with context. The source of the sample is a study of blood T cell repertoires in COVID-19. Produced via immunoSEQ multiplex PCR; TCRdb's table is partial and in-frame only. The sample carries about 250,000 clones, roughly 88% recorded once. This CDR3 region has 14 residues. CDR1 and CDR2 from the germline V gene are SNHLY and FYNNEI. Trimming removed 3 bases at V and 7 bases at J, with 12 bases between. This chain joins TRBV2 and TRBJ2-2; D is possibly TRBD1 (6 bases). Sample: peripheral blood. This sequence originates from a woman over 75 with COVID-19, enrolled during active disease. In nucleotides, the CDR3 is TGTGCCAGCAGTGATGGTCAGGGGTACGGGGAGCTGTTTTTT. Its translation: CASSDGQGYGELFF.